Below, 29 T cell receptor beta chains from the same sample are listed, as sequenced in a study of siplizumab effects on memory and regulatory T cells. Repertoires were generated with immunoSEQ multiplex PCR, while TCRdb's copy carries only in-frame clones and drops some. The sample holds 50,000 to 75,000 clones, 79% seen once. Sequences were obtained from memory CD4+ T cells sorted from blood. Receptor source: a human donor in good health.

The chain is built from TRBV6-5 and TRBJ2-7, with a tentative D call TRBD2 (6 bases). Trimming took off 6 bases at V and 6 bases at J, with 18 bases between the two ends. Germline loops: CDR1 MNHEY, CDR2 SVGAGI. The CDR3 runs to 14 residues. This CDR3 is CASSPGGVFGEQYF. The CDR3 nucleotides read TGTGCCAGCAGCCCCGGAGGGGTATTCGGCGAGCAGTACTTC.

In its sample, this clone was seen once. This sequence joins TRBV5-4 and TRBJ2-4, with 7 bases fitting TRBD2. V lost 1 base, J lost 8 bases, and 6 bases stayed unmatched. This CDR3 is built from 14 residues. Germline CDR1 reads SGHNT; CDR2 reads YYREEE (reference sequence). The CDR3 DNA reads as TGTGCCAGCAGCTTGCGGGGGAGGGAGGACATTCAGTACTTC. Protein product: CASSLRGREDIQYF.

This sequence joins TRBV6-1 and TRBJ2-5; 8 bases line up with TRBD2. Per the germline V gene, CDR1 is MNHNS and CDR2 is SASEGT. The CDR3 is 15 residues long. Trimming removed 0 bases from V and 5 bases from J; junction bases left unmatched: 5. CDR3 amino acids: CASSEAAAGDETQYF. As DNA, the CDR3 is TGTGCCAGCAGTGAAGCGGCAGCGGGGGACGAGACCCAGTACTTC.

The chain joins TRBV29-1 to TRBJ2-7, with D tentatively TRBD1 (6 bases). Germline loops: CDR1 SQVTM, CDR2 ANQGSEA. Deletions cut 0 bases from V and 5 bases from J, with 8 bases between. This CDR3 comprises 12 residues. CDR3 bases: TGCAGCGTTGAAGACAGGGGAGACGAGCAGTACTTC. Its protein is CSVEDRGDEQYF.

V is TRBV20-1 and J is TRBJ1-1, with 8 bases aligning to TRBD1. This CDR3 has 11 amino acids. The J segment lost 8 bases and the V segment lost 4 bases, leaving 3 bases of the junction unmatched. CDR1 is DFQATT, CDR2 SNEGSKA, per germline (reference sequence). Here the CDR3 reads CSAKDREEAFF. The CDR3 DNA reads TGCAGTGCTAAGGACAGGGAGGAAGCTTTCTTT.

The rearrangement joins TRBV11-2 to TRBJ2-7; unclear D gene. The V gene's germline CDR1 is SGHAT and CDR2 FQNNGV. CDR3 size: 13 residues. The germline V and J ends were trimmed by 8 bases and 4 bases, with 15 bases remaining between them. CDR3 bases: TGTGCCAGCGGTCCTAGTACCACTTACGAGCAGTACTTC. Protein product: CASGPSTTYEQYF.

CDR3 residues: CASSLTLSQPQHF. In nucleotides, the CDR3 is TGTGCCAGCAGCTTGACCTTAAGCCAGCCCCAGCATTTT. The chain employs TRBV13 and TRBJ1-5; D unresolved. This CDR3 comprises 13 residues. Trimming left V 3 bases short and J 7 bases short, with 10 bases between. The germline gives CDR1 PRHDT, CDR2 FYEKMQ (reference sequence).

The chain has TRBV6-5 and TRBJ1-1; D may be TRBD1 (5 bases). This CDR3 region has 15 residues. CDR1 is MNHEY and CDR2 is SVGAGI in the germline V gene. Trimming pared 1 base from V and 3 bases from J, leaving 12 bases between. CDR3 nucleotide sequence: TGTGCCAGCAGTTACTTAGGGGTGTGGTACACTGAAGCTTTCTTT. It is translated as CASSYLGVWYTEAFF.

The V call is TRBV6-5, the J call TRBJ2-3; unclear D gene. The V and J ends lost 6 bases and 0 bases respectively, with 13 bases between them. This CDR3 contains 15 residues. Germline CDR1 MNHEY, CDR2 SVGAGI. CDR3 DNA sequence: TGTGCCAGCAGCATAACGGGCGCCAGCACAGATACGCAGTATTTT. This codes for CASSITGASTDTQYF.

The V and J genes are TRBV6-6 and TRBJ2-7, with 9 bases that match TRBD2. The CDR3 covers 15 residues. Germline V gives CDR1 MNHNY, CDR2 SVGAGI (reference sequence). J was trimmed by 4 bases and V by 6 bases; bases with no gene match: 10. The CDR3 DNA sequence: TGTGCCAGCAGAAAAACCCTTAGCGGGGGATACGAGCAGTACTTC. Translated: CASRKTLSGGYEQYF.

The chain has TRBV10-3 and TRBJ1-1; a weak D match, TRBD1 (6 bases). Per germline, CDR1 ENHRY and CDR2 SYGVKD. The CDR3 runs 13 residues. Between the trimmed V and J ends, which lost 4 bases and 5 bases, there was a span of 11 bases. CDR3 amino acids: CAISGGAGTEAFF. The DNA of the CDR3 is TGTGCCATCAGTGGGGGGGCCGGAACTGAAGCTTTCTTT.

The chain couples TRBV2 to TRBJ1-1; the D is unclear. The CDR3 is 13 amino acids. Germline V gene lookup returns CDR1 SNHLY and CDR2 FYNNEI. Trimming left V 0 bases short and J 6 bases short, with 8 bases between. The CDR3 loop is CASSEAVWAEAFF. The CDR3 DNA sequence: TGTGCCAGCAGTGAAGCTGTATGGGCTGAAGCTTTCTTT. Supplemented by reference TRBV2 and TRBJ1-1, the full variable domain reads EPEVTQTPSHQVTQMGQEVILRCVPISNHLYFYWYRQILGQKVEFLVSFYNNEISEKSEIFDDQFSVERPDGSNFTLKIRSTKLEDSAMYFCASSEAVWAEAFFGQGTRLTVV.

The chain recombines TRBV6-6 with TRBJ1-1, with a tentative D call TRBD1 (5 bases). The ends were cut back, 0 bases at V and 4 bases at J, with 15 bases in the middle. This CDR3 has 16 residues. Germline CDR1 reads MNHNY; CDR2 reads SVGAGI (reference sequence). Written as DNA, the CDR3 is TGTGCCAGCAGTTACTCCGGATCAGGGTATAGCACTGAAGCTTTCTTT. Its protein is CASSYSGSGYSTEAFF.

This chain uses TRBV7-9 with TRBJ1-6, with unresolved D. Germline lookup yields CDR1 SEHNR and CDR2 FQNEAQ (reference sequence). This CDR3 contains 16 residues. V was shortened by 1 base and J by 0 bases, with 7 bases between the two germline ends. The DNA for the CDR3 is TGTGCCAGCAGCTTAGTACCGAGCTCCTATAATTCACCCCTCCACTTT. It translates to CASSLVPSSYNSPLHF.

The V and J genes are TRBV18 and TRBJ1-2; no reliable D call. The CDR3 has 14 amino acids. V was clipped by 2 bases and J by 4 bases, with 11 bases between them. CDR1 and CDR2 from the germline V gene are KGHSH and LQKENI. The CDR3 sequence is CASSPTATGYGYTF. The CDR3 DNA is TGTGCCAGCTCACCAACAGCGACGGGCTATGGCTACACCTTC.

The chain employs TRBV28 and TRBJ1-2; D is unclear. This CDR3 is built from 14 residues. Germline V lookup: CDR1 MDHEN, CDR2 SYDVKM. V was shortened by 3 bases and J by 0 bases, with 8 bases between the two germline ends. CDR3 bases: TGTGCCAGCAGTTTTGGCGGAGCTAACTATGGCTACACCTTC. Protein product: CASSFGGANYGYTF.

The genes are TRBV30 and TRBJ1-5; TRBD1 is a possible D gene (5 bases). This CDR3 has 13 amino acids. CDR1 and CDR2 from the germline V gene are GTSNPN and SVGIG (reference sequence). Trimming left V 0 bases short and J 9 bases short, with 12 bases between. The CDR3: CAWSVGERGPQHF. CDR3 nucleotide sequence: TGTGCCTGGAGTGTCGGGGAAAGGGGGCCCCAGCATTTT.

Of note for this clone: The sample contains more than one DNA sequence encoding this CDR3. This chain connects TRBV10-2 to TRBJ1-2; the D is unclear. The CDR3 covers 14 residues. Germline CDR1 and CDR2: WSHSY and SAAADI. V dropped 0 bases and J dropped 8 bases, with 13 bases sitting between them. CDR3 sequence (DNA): TGCGCCAGCAGTGAGTCGGGCACGCGAGGCGGCTACACCTTC. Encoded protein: CASSESGTRGGYTF.

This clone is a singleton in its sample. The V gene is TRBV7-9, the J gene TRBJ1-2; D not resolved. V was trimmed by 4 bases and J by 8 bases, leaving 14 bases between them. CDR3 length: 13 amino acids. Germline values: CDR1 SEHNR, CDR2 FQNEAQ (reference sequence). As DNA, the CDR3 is TGTGCCAGCAGCTCCAATAACCAGGAGGGCTACACCTTC. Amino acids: CASSSNNQEGYTF.

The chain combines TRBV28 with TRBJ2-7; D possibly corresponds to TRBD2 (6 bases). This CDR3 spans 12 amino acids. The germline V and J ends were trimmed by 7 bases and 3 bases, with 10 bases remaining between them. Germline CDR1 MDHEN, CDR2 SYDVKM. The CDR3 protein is CASNTRDYEQYF. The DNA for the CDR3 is TGTGCCAGCAATACGCGGGACTACGAGCAGTACTTC.

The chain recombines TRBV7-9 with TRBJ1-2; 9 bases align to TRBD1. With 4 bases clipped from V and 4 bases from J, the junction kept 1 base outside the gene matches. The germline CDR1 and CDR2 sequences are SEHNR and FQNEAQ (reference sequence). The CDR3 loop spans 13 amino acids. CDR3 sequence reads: CASSWDRAYGYTF. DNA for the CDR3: TGTGCCAGCAGCTGGGACAGGGCCTATGGCTACACCTTC. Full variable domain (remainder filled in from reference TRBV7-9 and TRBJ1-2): DTGVSQNPRHKITKRGQNVTFRCDPISEHNRLYWYRQTLGQGPEFLTYFQNEAQLEKSRLLSDRFSAERPKGSFSTLEIQRTEQGDSAMYLCASSWDRAYGYTFGSGTRLTVV.

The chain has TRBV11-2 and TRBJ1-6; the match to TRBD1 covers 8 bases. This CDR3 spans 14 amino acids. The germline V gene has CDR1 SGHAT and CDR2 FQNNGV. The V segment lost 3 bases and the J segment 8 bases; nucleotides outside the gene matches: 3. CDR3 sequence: CASSFIQGDSPLHF. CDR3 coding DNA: TGTGCCAGCAGCTTCATACAGGGGGATTCACCCCTCCACTTT.

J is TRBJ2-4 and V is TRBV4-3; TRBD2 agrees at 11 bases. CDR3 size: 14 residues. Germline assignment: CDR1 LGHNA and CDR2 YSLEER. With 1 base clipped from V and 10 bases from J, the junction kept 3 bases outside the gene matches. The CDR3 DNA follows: TGCGCCAGCAGCCAAGTACTAGCGGGGGAGATTCAGTACTTC. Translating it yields CASSQVLAGEIQYF.

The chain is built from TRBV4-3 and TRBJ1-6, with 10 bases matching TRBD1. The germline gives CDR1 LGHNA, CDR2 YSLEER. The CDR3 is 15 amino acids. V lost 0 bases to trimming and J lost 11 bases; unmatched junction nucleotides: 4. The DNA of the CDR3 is TGCGCCAGCAGCCAAGATGGGACAGGGGCTACACCCCTCCACTTT. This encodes CASSQDGTGATPLHF.

CDR3 residues: CASSVQTGVGEQYF. CDR3 in DNA: TGTGCCAGCAGCGTCCAAACAGGGGTTGGCGAGCAGTACTTC. The rearrangement links TRBV9 to TRBJ2-7; 7 bases align to TRBD1. V shed 2 bases, J shed 6 bases, and the junction held 8 bases outside the gene matches. Looked up from germline, CDR1 is SGDLS and CDR2 is YYNGEE. This CDR3 is 14 amino acids long.

Here the CDR3 reads CASSWKGAVTEAFF. The CDR3 DNA follows: TGTGCCAGCAGTTGGAAGGGGGCCGTAACTGAAGCTTTCTTT. V is TRBV6-5 and J is TRBJ1-1; 7 nucleotides agree with TRBD1. CDR1 and CDR2 (germline): MNHEY, SVGAGI. The V and J ends lost 4 bases and 5 bases, in that order; junction bases with no gene match: 7. This CDR3 is built from 14 residues.

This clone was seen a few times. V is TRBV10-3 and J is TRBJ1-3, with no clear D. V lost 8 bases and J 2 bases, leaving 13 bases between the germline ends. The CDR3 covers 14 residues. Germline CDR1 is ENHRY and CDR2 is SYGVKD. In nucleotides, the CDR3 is TGTGCCATCGGCGCGAACGAGGCTGGAAACACCATATATTTT. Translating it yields CAIGANEAGNTIYF.

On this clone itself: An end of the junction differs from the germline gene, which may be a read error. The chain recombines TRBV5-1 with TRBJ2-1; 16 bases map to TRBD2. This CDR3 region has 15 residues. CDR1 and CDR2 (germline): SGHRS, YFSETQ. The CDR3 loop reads CASSLGTSGGDAWVF. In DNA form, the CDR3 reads TGCGCCAGCAGCTTAGGGACTAGCGGGGGGGATGCGTGGGTCTTC.

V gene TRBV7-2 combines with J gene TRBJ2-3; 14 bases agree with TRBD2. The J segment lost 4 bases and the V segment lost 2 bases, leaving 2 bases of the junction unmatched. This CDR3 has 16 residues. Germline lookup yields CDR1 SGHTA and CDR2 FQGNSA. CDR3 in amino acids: CASSLSTSGGADTQYF. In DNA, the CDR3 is TGTGCCAGCAGCTTATCGACTAGCGGGGGGGCAGATACGCAGTATTTT.